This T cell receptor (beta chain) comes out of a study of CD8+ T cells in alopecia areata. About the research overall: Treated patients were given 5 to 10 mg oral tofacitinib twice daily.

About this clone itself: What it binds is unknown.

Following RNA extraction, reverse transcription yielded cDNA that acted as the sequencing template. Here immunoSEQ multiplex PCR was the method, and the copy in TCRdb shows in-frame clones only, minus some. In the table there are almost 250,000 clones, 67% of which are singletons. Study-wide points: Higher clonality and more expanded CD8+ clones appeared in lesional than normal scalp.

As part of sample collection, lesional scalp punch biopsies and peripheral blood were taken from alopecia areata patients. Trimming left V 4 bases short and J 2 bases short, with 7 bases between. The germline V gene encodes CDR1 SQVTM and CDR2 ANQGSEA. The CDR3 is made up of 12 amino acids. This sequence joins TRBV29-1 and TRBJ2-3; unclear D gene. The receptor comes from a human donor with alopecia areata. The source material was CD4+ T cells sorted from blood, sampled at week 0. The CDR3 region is CSVVDDTDTQYF. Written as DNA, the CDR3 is TGCAGCGTTGTGGACGACACAGATACGCAGTATTTT.